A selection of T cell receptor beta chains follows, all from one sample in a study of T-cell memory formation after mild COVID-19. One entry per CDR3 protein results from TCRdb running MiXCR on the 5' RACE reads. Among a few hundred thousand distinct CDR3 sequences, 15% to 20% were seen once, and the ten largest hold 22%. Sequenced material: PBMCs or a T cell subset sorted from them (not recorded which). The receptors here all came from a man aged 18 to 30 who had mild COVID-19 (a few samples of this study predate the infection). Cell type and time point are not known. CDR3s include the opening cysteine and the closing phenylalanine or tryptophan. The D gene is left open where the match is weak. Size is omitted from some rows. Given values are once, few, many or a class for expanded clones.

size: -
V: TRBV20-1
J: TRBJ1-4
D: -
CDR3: CSAFWQETNEKLFF
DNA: TGCAGTGCTTTTTGGCAGGAGACTAATGAAAAACTGTTTTTT

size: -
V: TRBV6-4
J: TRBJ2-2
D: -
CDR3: CASSPARQANTGELFF
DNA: TGTGCCAGCAGTCCTGCCAGACAGGCCAACACCGGGGAGCTGTTTTTT

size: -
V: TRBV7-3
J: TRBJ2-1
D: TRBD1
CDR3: CASSFGTGDPNEQFF
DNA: TGTGCCAGCAGCTTTGGGACAGGGGACCCCAATGAGCAGTTCTTC

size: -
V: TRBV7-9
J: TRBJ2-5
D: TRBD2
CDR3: CASRGTTQETQYF
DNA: TGTGCCAGCAGGGGGACTACCCAAGAGACCCAGTACTTC

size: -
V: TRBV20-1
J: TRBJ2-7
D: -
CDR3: CSASRTVYEQYF
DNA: TGCAGTGCTAGCCGGACCGTATACGAGCAGTACTTC

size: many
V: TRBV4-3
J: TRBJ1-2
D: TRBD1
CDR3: CASSPRQGVYGYTF
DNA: TGCGCCAGCAGCCCGCGACAGGGGGTCTATGGCTACACCTTC

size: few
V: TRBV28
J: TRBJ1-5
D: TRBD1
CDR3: CASSSSGQGLQPQHF
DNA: TGTGCCAGCAGTTCATCCGGACAGGGGCTACAGCCCCAGCATTTT

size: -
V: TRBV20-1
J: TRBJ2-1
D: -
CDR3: CSPIGSGSYNEQFF
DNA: TGCAGTCCGATAGGTAGCGGCTCCTACAATGAGCAGTTCTTC

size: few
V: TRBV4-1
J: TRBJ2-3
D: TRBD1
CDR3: CASSHLGQGLTDTQYF
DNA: TGCGCCAGCAGCCACCTCGGACAGGGGTTGACAGATACGCAGTATTTT

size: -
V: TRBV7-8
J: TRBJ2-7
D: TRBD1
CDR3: CANSSTGGTEQYF
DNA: TGTGCCAACAGCTCGACAGGGGGCACCGAGCAGTACTTC

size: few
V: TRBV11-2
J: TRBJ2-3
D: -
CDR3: CASSLDHPINRAVLPPGTDTQYF
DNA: TGTGCCAGCAGCTTAGACCACCCAATCAACAGGGCAGTCTTACCTCCAGGCACAGATACGCAGTATTTT

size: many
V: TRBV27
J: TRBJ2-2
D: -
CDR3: CASSSGELFF
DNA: TGTGCCAGCAGTTCCGGGGAGCTGTTTTTT

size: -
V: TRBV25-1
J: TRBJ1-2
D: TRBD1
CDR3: CASSEMFRQGKVYSF
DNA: TGTGCCAGCAGTGAAATGTTTCGACAGGGAAAGGTCTACTCCTTC

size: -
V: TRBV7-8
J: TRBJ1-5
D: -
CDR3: CASSLGDGAAQPQHF
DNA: TGTGCCAGCAGCTTAGGCGACGGGGCAGCTCAGCCCCAGCATTTT

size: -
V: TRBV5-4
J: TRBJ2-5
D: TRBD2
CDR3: CASSASGGGLQETQYF
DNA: TGTGCCAGCAGCGCTAGCGGGGGGGGGCTACAAGAGACCCAGTACTTC

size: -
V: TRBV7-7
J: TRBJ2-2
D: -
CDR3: CASSPTGLTNTGELFF
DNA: TGTGCTAGCAGCCCTACGGGACTCACAAACACCGGGGAGCTGTTTTTT

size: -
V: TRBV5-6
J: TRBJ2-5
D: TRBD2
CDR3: CASSLGLAGEF
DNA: TGTGCCAGCAGCTTGGGACTAGCGGGGGAGTTC

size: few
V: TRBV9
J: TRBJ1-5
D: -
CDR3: CASSLPGVGQPQHF
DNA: TGTGCCAGCAGCCTCCCAGGGGTGGGGCAGCCCCAGCATTTT

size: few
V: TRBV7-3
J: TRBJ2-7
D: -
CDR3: CASSDRGYEQYF
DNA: TGTGCCAGCAGCGACCGGGGGTACGAGCAGTACTTC

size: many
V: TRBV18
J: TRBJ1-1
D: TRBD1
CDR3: CASSPTGFPAEAFF
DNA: TGTGCCAGCTCACCGACAGGGTTTCCCGCTGAAGCTTTCTTT

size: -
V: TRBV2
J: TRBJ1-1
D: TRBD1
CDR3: CASRGQGWNTEAFF
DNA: TGTGCCAGCCGCGGACAGGGATGGAACACTGAAGCTTTCTTT

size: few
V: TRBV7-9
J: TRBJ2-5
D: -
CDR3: CASSWGGGGTQETQYF
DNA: TGTGCCAGCAGCTGGGGAGGGGGGGGAACCCAAGAGACCCAGTACTTC

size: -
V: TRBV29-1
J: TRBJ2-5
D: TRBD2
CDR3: CSVGMTSGAEGTQYF
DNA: TGCAGCGTCGGGATGACTAGCGGGGCCGAGGGGACCCAGTACTTC

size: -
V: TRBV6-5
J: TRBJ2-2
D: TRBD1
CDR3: CASSPGTGGNTGELFF
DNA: TGTGCCAGCAGTCCCGGGACAGGGGGCAACACCGGGGAGCTGTTTTTT

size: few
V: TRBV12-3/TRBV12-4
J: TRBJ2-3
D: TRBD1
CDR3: CASRVTGAFADTQYF
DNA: TGTGCCAGCAGGGTAACAGGGGCGTTTGCAGATACGCAGTATTTT

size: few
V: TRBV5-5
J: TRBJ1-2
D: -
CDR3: CASSLFAAGDGYTF
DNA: TGTGCCAGCAGCTTGTTCGCGGCAGGGGATGGCTACACCTTC

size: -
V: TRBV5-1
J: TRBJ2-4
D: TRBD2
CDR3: CASSPSSRGGNIQYF
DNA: TGCGCCAGCAGCCCCTCCTCGCGCGGGGGAAACATTCAGTACTTC

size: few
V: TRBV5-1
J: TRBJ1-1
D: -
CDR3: CASSISGAGQTEAFF
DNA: TGCGCCAGCAGCATATCCGGGGCTGGTCAAACTGAAGCTTTCTTT

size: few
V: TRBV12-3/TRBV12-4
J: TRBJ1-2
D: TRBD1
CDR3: CASSLWGQGIRGYTF
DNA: TGTGCCAGCAGTTTGTGGGGACAGGGGATAAGAGGCTACACCTTC

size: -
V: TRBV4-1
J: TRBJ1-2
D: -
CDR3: CASSTRGYGYTF
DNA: TGCGCCAGCAGCACCCGAGGGTATGGCTACACCTTC

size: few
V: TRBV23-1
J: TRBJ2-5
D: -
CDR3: CASSRRAPQETQYF
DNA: TGCGCCAGCAGTCGCAGGGCCCCTCAGGAGACCCAGTACTTC

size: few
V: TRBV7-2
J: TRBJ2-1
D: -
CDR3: CASSLAGSGRNEQFF
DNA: TGTGCCAGCAGCTTAGCAGGATCCGGGCGCAATGAGCAGTTCTTC

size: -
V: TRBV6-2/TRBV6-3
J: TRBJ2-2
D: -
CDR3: CASSYSSGSNTGELFF
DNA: TGTGCCAGCAGTTACTCGAGTGGCTCGAACACCGGGGAGCTGTTTTTT

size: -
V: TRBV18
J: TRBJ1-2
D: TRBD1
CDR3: CASSPLPGQDDGYTF
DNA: TGTGCCAGCTCACCACTACCGGGACAGGATGATGGCTACACCTTC

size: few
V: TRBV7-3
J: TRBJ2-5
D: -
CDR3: CASSFSAGRRETQYF
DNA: TGTGCCAGCAGCTTTTCGGCAGGGCGGAGGGAGACCCAGTACTTC

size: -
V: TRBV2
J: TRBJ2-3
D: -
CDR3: CASSEARGGTERTDTQYF
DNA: TGTGCCAGCAGTGAAGCGAGGGGCGGGACTGAGAGGACAGATACGCAGTATTTT